A single T cell receptor (beta chain) is shown here with its context. Its target is unknown. CDR1 and CDR2 from the germline V gene are MNHNY and SVGAGI (reference sequence). V trimming: 7 bases; J trimming: 6 bases; junction bases outside the gene matches: 11. This CDR3 spans 14 amino acids. The data derive from a study of tumor-infiltrating lymphocytes in primary liver carcinoma. Study-level information: Per sample, productive TCRbeta reads numbered roughly 3.5 to 8 million, similar across tissue types. The study's findings and limits: In the absence of sorting, bulk samples left CD4+ and CD8+ repertoires uncompared. Overlap in tumor-adjacent and tumor-blood pairs fell below that of tumor region pairs.

Germline DNA was also extracted, and blood RNA derived from unsorted whole blood. Chronic HBV infection affected patients, none of whom had received treatment. The template, about 550 ng total RNA, yielded TCR beta cDNA made with a constant-region primer. Slightly modified ARM-PCR with three nested multiplex PCR rounds yielded TCR beta libraries. PCR rounds one and two used TRBV1-TRBV30 forward primers with a C-beta reverse primer for roughly 10 cycles each. TCRdb reanalysed the multiplex PCR reads using MiXCR and keeps one entry per CDR3 protein. The repertoire holds roughly 330,000 distinct CDR3 sequences, with roughly two thirds as singletons.

V and J are TRBV6-6 and TRBJ2-7; 8 positions match TRBD1. The source of this sequence is a man aged 35 to 55 with primary liver carcinoma and hepatitis B virus infection. Sequenced: peripheral blood. The CDR3 reads CASTGQGRMGEQYF. Written as DNA, the CDR3 is TGTGCCAGCACCGGACAGGGTAGAATGGGCGAGCAGTACTTC.